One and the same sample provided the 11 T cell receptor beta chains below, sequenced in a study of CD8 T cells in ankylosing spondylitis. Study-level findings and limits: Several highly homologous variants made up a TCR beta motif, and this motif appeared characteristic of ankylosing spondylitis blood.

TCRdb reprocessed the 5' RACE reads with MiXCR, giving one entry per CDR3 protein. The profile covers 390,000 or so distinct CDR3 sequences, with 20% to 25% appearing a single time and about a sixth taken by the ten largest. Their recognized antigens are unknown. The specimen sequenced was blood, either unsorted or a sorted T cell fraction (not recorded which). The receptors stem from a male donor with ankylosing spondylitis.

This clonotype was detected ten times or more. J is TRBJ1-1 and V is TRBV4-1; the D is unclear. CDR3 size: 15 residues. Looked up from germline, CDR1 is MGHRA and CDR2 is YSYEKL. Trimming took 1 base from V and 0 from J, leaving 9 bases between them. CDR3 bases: TGCGCCAGCAGCCAAGTGGCGGCCATGAACACTGAAGCTTTCTTT. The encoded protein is CASSQVAAMNTEAFF.

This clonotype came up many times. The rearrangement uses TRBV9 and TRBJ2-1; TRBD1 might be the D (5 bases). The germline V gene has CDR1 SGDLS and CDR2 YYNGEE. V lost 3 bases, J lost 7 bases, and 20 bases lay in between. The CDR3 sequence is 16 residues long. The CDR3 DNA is TGTGCCAGCAGCGGACTGGGAAAAGGGGCCTCGAATGAGCAGTTCTTC. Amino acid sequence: CASSGLGKGASNEQFF.

The CDR3 nucleotides are TGCAGTGCTAGAGGGGGGACAGGGGGCCCCGGGGAGCTGTTTTTT. Translated, it gives CSARGGTGGPGELFF. The chain links TRBV20-1 to TRBJ2-2; 12 bases are a match to TRBD1. The CDR3 has 15 amino acids. V gave up 1 base and J gave up 6 bases; unmatched junction bases: 3. CDR1 DFQATT and CDR2 SNEGSKA come from the germline V gene (reference sequence).

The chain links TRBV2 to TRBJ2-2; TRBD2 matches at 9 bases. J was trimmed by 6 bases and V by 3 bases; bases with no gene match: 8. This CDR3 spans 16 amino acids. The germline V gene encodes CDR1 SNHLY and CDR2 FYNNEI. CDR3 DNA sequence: TGTGCCAGCAGTGAGATTTCAGCGGGAGGCGCCGGGGAGCTGTTTTTT. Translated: CASSEISAGGAGELFF.

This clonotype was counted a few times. CDR3 coding DNA: TGCGCCAGCAGCTTGCACAGGGATTACGAGCAGTACTTC. Its translation is CASSLHRDYEQYF. This chain joins TRBV5-1 and TRBJ2-7; TRBD1 is a possible D gene (6 bases). Germline V gene sequence: CDR1 SGHRS, CDR2 YFSETQ. The CDR3 is made up of 13 amino acids. Trimming left V 1 base short and J 4 bases short, with 9 bases between.

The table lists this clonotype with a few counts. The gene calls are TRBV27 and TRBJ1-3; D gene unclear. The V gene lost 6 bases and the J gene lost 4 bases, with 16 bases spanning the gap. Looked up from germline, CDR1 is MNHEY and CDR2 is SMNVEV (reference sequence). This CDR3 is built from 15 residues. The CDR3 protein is CASSITYGVGNTIYF. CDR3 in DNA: TGTGCCAGCAGCATCACCTACGGGGTCGGAAACACCATATATTTT.

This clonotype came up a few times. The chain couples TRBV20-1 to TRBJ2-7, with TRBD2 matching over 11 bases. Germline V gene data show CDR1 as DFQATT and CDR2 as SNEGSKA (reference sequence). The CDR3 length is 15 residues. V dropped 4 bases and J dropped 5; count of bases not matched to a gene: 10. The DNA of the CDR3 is TGCAGTGCTACATTTCTAGCGGGAGGTATCCACGAGCAGTACTTC. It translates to CSATFLAGGIHEQYF.

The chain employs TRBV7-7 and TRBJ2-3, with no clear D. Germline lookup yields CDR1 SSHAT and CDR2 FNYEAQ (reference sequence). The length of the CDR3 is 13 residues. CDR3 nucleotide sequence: TGTGCGCTCCACGGGCTAAACGCAGATACGCAGTATTTT. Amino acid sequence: CALHGLNADTQYF.

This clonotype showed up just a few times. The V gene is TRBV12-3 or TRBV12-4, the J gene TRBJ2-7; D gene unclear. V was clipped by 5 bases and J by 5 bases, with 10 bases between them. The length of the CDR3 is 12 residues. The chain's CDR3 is CASSLPLDEQYF. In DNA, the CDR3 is TGTGCCAGCAGTCTACCCCTAGACGAGCAGTACTTC.

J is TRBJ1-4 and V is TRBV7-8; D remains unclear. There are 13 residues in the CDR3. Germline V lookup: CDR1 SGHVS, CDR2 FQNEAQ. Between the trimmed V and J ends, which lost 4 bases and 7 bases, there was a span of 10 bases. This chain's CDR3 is CASSYVRGEKLFF. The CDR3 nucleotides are TGTGCCAGCAGCTACGTGAGAGGTGAAAAACTGTTTTTT.

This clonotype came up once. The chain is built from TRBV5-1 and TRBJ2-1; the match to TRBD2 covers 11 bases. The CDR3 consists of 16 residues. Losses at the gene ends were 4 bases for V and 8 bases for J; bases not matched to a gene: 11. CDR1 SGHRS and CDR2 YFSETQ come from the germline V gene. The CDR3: CASSPGLAVNRHEQFF. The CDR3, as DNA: TGCGCCAGCAGCCCGGGACTAGCGGTAAATCGGCATGAGCAGTTCTTC.